The 18 T cell receptor beta chains in this list originate from one sample, sequenced in a study of blood T cell repertoires in COVID-19. This table comes from immunoSEQ multiplex PCR, and its TCRdb copy is limited to in-frame clones, with some not included. The sample has around 270,000 clones; less than 90% are singletons. The source material was peripheral blood. The source of these receptors is a man aged 55 to 70 with acute or convalescent COVID-19.

In its sample, this clone was seen a few times. The chain uses TRBV27 and TRBJ2-1, with 8 bases that match TRBD2. Germline CDR1 reads MNHEY; CDR2 reads SMNVEV (reference sequence). The CDR3 extends over 14 amino acids. Trimming took 7 bases from V and 6 from J; bases not matched to a gene: 8. The CDR3 sequence: CASKLGLEFNEQFF. The CDR3 DNA follows: TGTGCCAGCAAACTGGGACTAGAATTCAATGAGCAGTTCTTC.

This clone appeared a few times. The V call is TRBV28, the J call TRBJ2-7; 10 positions match TRBD1. J lost 2 bases, V lost 7 bases, and 17 bases had no gene match. The CDR3 contains 18 residues. Looked up from germline, CDR1 is MDHEN and CDR2 is SYDVKM. In nucleotides, the CDR3 is TGTGCCAGCACCGACGCTCTGGGACAGGGGTTAGTTCCCTACGAGCAGTACTTC. It translates to CASTDALGQGLVPYEQYF.

The V and J genes are TRBV7-8 and TRBJ1-2; D remains unclear. This CDR3 contains 13 residues. The germline V and J ends were trimmed by 1 base and 10 bases, with 13 bases remaining between them. Germline CDR1 is SGHVS and CDR2 is FQNEAQ. The CDR3 nucleotides are TGTGCCAGCAGCTTAGATCTGGGCTCAGCCTACACCTTC. Protein product: CASSLDLGSAYTF.

This clone has a count of ten or more. This rearrangement joins TRBV4-3 to TRBJ2-2; D may be TRBD1 (6 bases). This CDR3 spans 16 amino acids. V shed 6 bases and J shed 4 bases, with 18 bases lying between them. The germline CDR1 and CDR2 sequences are LGHNA and YSLEER. The CDR3 nucleotides read TGCGCCAGCAGTCGAGGCACAGGGTCGCTCACCGGGGAGCTGTTTTTT. It encodes CASSRGTGSLTGELFF.

This chain uses TRBV5-1 with TRBJ1-2; 7 nucleotides match TRBD1. Germline lookup yields CDR1 SGHRS and CDR2 YFSETQ. The trim removed 1 base at V and 3 bases at J, leaving 3 bases unmatched. The CDR3 is made up of 14 amino acids. The CDR3 DNA reads as TGCGCCAGCAGCTTGACCGGGACAGACTATGGCTACACCTTC. Protein sequence: CASSLTGTDYGYTF.

CDR3 residues: CASSTRQVVSYEQYF. The DNA of the CDR3 is TGTGCCAGCAGCACAAGACAGGTTGTCTCCTACGAGCAGTACTTC. The rearrangement uses TRBV13 and TRBJ2-7; D may be TRBD1 (6 bases). With 5 bases removed from V and 0 bases from J, the gap between germline ends came to 14 bases. Per the germline V gene, CDR1 is PRHDT and CDR2 is FYEKMQ (reference sequence). CDR3 length: 15 amino acids.

The chain links TRBV28 to TRBJ1-2; no reliable D call. Per germline, CDR1 MDHEN and CDR2 SYDVKM. V lost 6 bases, J lost 5 bases, and 13 bases lay in between. This CDR3 comprises 13 residues. CDR3 loop: CASSLLSLYGYTF. As DNA, the CDR3 is TGTGCCAGCAGCCTGCTGAGCCTTTATGGCTACACCTTC.

The chain employs TRBV6-6 and TRBJ2-1; D is perhaps TRBD1 (6 bases). CDR1 is MNHNY, CDR2 SVGAGI, per germline (reference sequence). Trimming took 6 bases from V and 6 from J, leaving 15 bases between them. The CDR3 spans 14 residues. CDR3 DNA: TGTGCCAGCAGCCCCGACTTCAGGGGCAATGAGCAGTTCTTC. It encodes CASSPDFRGNEQFF.

The DNA of the CDR3 is TGTGCCAGCAGCTTGGGAGGACAGCTCAAAAATTCACCCCTCCACTTT. The encoded protein is CASSLGGQLKNSPLHF. The gene calls are TRBV5-6 and TRBJ1-6; weak D call: TRBD1 (6 bases). This CDR3 spans 16 amino acids. V was trimmed by 0 bases and J by 7 bases, leaving 14 bases between them. Germline V lookup: CDR1 SGHDT, CDR2 YYEEEE. The full variable domain, completed using reference TRBV5-6 and TRBJ1-6, is DAGVTQSPTHLIKTRGQQVTLRCSPKSGHDTVSWYQQALGQGPQFIFQYYEEEERQRGNFPDRFSGHQFPNYSSELNVNALLLGDSALYLCASSLGGQLKNSPLHFGNGTRLTVT.

The V and J genes are TRBV19 and TRBJ2-7, with 9 bases aligning to TRBD1. With 1 base clipped from V and 2 bases from J, the junction kept 3 bases outside the gene matches. This CDR3 is built from 15 residues. From germline, CDR1 is LNHDA and CDR2 SQIVND (reference sequence). The CDR3 protein is CASSIVGTGTYEQYF. Written as DNA, the CDR3 is TGTGCCAGTAGTATAGTCGGGACAGGGACCTACGAGCAGTACTTC.

Only a few counts were recorded for this clone. The V and J genes are TRBV7-9 and TRBJ2-2; tentative D call: TRBD1 (5 bases). This CDR3 is 15 amino acids long. Germline assignment: CDR1 SEHNR and CDR2 FQNEAQ (reference sequence). V was trimmed by 2 bases and J by 4 bases, leaving 11 bases between them. This CDR3 is CASSLKGLSTGELFF. The CDR3 DNA follows: TGTGCCAGCAGCTTAAAGGGGCTGTCCACCGGGGAGCTGTTTTTT.

The genes are TRBV25-1 and TRBJ2-3; 9 positions match TRBD2. The germline V gene encodes CDR1 MGHDK and CDR2 SYGVNS. The CDR3 totals 17 residues. Trimming removed 4 bases from V and 4 bases from J; junction bases left unmatched: 12. CDR3 loop: CASSGGVWRGGSDTQYF. Here the CDR3 DNA reads TGTGCCAGCAGTGGAGGAGTTTGGCGGGGGGGCTCAGATACGCAGTATTTT.

The V gene is TRBV7-9, the J gene TRBJ2-7; D is possibly TRBD1 (5 bases). Per the germline V gene, CDR1 is SEHNR and CDR2 is FQNEAQ (reference sequence). With 7 bases removed from V and 3 bases from J, the gap between germline ends came to 19 bases. The CDR3 is 15 residues long. The CDR3 region has the DNA TGTGCCAGCACTCCCGACAGTCTCCTTAACTACGAGCAGTACTTC. Translated, it gives CASTPDSLLNYEQYF.

The rearrangement joins TRBV18 to TRBJ1-1; tentative D call: TRBD1 (6 bases). Germline V gene lookup returns CDR1 KGHSH and CDR2 LQKENI. Between the trimmed V and J ends, which lost 10 bases and 2 bases, there was a span of 14 bases. The CDR3 length is 13 residues. This chain's CDR3 is CATRTGTNTEAFF. The CDR3 nucleotides read TGTGCCACCAGGACCGGGACAAACACTGAAGCTTTCTTT.

CDR3 residues: CASSAGGELFF. In DNA form, the CDR3 reads TGCGCCAGCAGCGCCGGGGGGGAGCTGTTTTTT. The chain is built from TRBV5-1 and TRBJ2-2, with D unresolved. V gave up 4 bases and J gave up 8 bases, with 6 bases separating them. Per germline, CDR1 SGHRS and CDR2 YFSETQ. This CDR3 spans 11 amino acids.

The chain combines TRBV15 with TRBJ2-5; 8 bases map to TRBD2. Losses at the gene ends were 3 bases for V and 4 bases for J; bases not matched to a gene: 4. Germline V gene data show CDR1 as LNHNV and CDR2 as YYDKDF (reference sequence). CDR3 length: 14 amino acids. Here the CDR3 DNA reads TGTGCCACCAGCAGCCGGGGGGGAGGAGAGACCCAGTACTTC. This encodes CATSSRGGGETQYF.

This clone was seen a few times. This sample includes further DNA sequences coding for the same CDR3. The chain employs TRBV5-6 and TRBJ2-7, with D possibly TRBD1 on 6 matching bases. Germline V lookup: CDR1 SGHDT, CDR2 YYEEEE. CDR3 length equals 13 residues. V lost 1 base to trimming and J lost 1 base, with 6 bases between them. The DNA of the CDR3 is TGTGCCAGCAGCTTGAGGGGGTCCTACGAGCAGTACTTC. Amino acids: CASSLRGSYEQYF.

This clone was observed a handful of times. The chain uses TRBV28 and TRBJ2-7; D unclear. The germline gives CDR1 MDHEN, CDR2 SYDVKM. Deletions cut 8 bases from V and 5 bases from J, with 10 bases between. The CDR3 is 11 amino acids. In nucleotides, the CDR3 is TGTGCCAGCGGTTCACGGGACGAGCAGTACTTC. Translation gives CASGSRDEQYF.